This T cell receptor beta chain emerged from a study of cytomegalovirus exposure and HLA in healthy donors. Within the sample, this clone is medium-sized. The primer mix had 60 Vbeta and 13 Jbeta primers. Libraries were prepared by immunoSEQ multiplex PCR; TCRdb keeps only in-frame clonotypes and omits some of them. Among 70,000 to 95,000 clones listed, approximately 71% were seen once. Germline loops: CDR1 KGHSH, CDR2 LQKENI. V lost 1 base to trimming and J lost 2 bases; unmatched junction nucleotides: 6. The CDR3 has 17 residues. The origin of this receptor is a middle-aged man in good health and CMV-seronegative. This sequence joins TRBV18 and TRBJ2-1, with 9 bases identical to TRBD2. Sequencing was performed on PBMCs. CDR3 bases: TGTGCCAGCTCACCACAATCCCGGACTAGCGCCTACAATGAGCAGTTCTTC. This encodes CASSPQSRTSAYNEQFF. Filled out from reference TRBV18 and TRBJ2-1, the complete variable domain reads NAGVMQNPRHLVRRRGQEARLRCSPMKGHSHVYWYRQLPEEGLKFMVYLQKENIIDESGMPKERFSAEFPKEGPSILRIQQVVRGDSAAYFCASSPQSRTSAYNEQFFGPGTRLTVL.